This T cell receptor (beta chain) is drawn from a study of OX40 agonist ivuxolimab in advanced cancers. For the study at large: Ivuxolimab is a fully human IgG2 antibody that activates OX40 (CD134). Previous treatment with anti-PD-1, anti-PD-L1 or anti-CTLA-4 therapy was allowed; less than 45% had received some. Broader study findings: In the expanded peripheral T cells, antigen specificity was never determined.

Patients were ruled out by autoimmune disease history or systemic immunosuppression. Generated by immunoSEQ multiplex PCR, the TCRdb table keeps only in-frame clones and is missing some. The table includes fewer than 90,000 clones, 89% detected once. Concerning this clone itself: Its antigen is undetermined.

The ends were cut back, 3 bases at V and 0 bases at J, with 9 bases in the middle. The germline gives CDR1 SGDLS, CDR2 YYNGEE. The CDR3 totals 14 residues. The V and J genes are TRBV9 and TRBJ1-1, with D unresolved. The TCR comes from an adult with an advanced solid tumor such as melanoma, head and neck, liver or kidney cancer. The sample consisted of CD4+ or CD8+ T cells sorted from blood, taken in a trial of the OX40 agonist ivuxolimab. CDR3 sequence: CASSEAPMNTEAFF. CDR3 DNA sequence: TGTGCCAGCAGCGAAGCCCCTATGAACACTGAAGCTTTCTTT.